Below are 3 T cell receptor beta chains sequenced from a single sample in a study of beta chain features in type 1 diabetes. The isolated RNA, all of it, was reverse transcribed, so expressed TCRB transcripts were what got sequenced. Profiled with immunoSEQ multiplex PCR; TCRdb holds only in-frame clones, not every one. The data contain approximately 280,000 clones, about 15% of them singletons. These receptors have no known antigen. Study results and caveats: In all four CD4+ subsets, TCRB CDR3 length was significantly, moderately reduced in type 1 diabetes.

The specimen was naive CD4+ T cells from blood. These receptors were collected from a man aged 18 to 29 with type 1 diabetes.

CDR3 sequence reads: CASSLSQGAQTQYF. CDR3 sequence (DNA): TGTGCCAGCAGCTTAAGTCAGGGGGCACAGACCCAGTACTTC. The chain recombines TRBV7-2 with TRBJ2-5; TRBD1 agrees at 8 bases. Germline CDR1 and CDR2: SGHTA and FQGNSA. J gave up 6 bases and V 2 bases, and 5 bases lay outside the gene matches. The CDR3 contains 14 residues.

The chain joins TRBV5-1 to TRBJ2-6; 7 bases line up with TRBD1. Germline CDR1 and CDR2: SGHRS and YFSETQ. V was clipped by 3 bases and J by 1 base; unmatched bases: 1. The CDR3 extends over 15 amino acids. CDR3 region: CASSYRGSGANVLTF. DNA for the CDR3: TGCGCCAGCAGCTACAGGGGTTCTGGGGCCAACGTCCTGACTTTC. Full variable domain (missing parts from reference TRBV5-1 and TRBJ2-6): KAGVTQTPRYLIKTRGQQVTLSCSPISGHRSVSWYQQTPGQGLQFLFEYFSETQRNKGNFPGRFSGRQFSNSRSEMNVSTLELGDSALYLCASSYRGSGANVLTFGAGSRLTVL.

V and J are TRBV19 and TRBJ2-1; tentative D call: TRBD2 (5 bases). This CDR3 is built from 13 residues. CDR1 LNHDA and CDR2 SQIVND come from the germline V gene (reference sequence). V lost 6 bases to trimming and J lost 9 bases, with 15 bases between them. The chain's CDR3 is CASRVGVVGEQFF. In nucleotides, the CDR3 is TGTGCCAGTAGGGTCGGGGTGGTCGGTGAGCAGTTCTTC.